Listed here are 17 T cell receptor beta chains from one sample, sequenced in a study of cytomegalovirus exposure and HLA in healthy donors. PCR amplification relied on 60 Vbeta primers (plus 13 Jbeta primers). This table comes from immunoSEQ multiplex PCR, and its TCRdb copy is limited to in-frame clones, with some not included. Among just over 150,000 clones, over 75% were seen once, and the ten largest hold about 0.91%. The sample was PBMCs. The receptors were gathered from a woman between 50 and 59 years old in good health and CMV-seropositive.

The genes are TRBV6-6 and TRBJ1-5, with 7 bases fitting TRBD1. The V and J ends lost 2 bases and 10 bases, in that order; junction bases with no gene match: 11. CDR3 length: 15 residues. Germline V gives CDR1 MNHNY, CDR2 SVGAGI (reference sequence). The DNA for the CDR3 is TGTGCCAGCAGTTACGGGACAGAAGTAAAGGGCCCCCAGCATTTT. Translation gives CASSYGTEVKGPQHF.

This clone was counted a single time. V gene TRBV6-6 combines with J gene TRBJ1-1, with TRBD1 matching 7 bases. The CDR3 covers 15 residues. CDR1 and CDR2 (germline): MNHNY, SVGAGI (reference sequence). V shed 4 bases, J shed 1 base, and the junction held 6 bases outside the gene matches. CDR3 protein: CASSSPTGKNTEAFF. The CDR3 DNA is TGTGCCAGCAGTTCCCCGACAGGGAAGAACACTGAAGCTTTCTTT.

This clone was detected a few times. The chain has TRBV5-6 and TRBJ1-4, with 10 bases that match TRBD1. This CDR3 is built from 14 residues. In germline, CDR1 is SGHDT, CDR2 YYEEEE. Germline trimming cut 2 bases from V and 11 bases from J; bases unmatched to any gene: 6. In DNA, the CDR3 is TGTGCCAGCAGCTTTGGACAGGGGGTGGGGAAACTGTTTTTT. Translation gives CASSFGQGVGKLFF.

The DNA of the CDR3 is TGTGCCTGGAGCCCCCCTTTTAGCGGACCCTATGGCTACACCTTC. This encodes CAWSPPFSGPYGYTF. This rearrangement joins TRBV30 to TRBJ1-2, with D uncertain. The germline CDR1 and CDR2 sequences are GTSNPN and SVGIG (reference sequence). Trimming pared 3 bases from V and 4 bases from J, leaving 18 bases between. This CDR3 contains 15 residues.

V gene TRBV7-9 combines with J gene TRBJ2-7; 9 bases map to TRBD1. Germline CDR1 is SEHNR and CDR2 is FQNEAQ (reference sequence). After removal of 5 bases from V and 6 bases from J, the junction contained 8 bases not matched to a gene. The CDR3 covers 14 residues. The CDR3 spells CASSPWDRVGEQYF. The CDR3 bases are TGTGCCAGCAGCCCGTGGGACAGGGTAGGCGAGCAGTACTTC.

This clone has only a few counts. The V and J genes are TRBV10-1 and TRBJ2-3; 16 nucleotides line up with TRBD2. CDR3 length equals 18 residues. The V gene's germline CDR1 is WNHNN and CDR2 SYGVQD (reference sequence). With V trimmed by 5 bases and J by 7 bases, 12 bases remained unmatched. The CDR3 here is CASSPGLAGGTRSNTQYF. The CDR3 DNA reads as TGCGCCAGCAGTCCGGGACTAGCGGGAGGGACGAGATCGAATACGCAGTATTTT.

The V and J genes are TRBV7-9 and TRBJ2-1; D may be TRBD2 (5 bases). The V gene lost 2 bases and the J gene lost 3 bases, with 17 bases spanning the gap. This CDR3 is 17 amino acids long. CDR1 SEHNR and CDR2 FQNEAQ come from the germline V gene (reference sequence). The CDR3 region has the DNA TGTGCCAGCAGCTTACGGCGGGTGGTTGAGGGCTACAATGAGCAGTTCTTC. It specifies CASSLRRVVEGYNEQFF.

This chain connects TRBV7-9 to TRBJ2-7; the D gene is possibly TRBD1 (5 bases). CDR3 length: 15 amino acids. In germline, CDR1 is SEHNR, CDR2 FQNEAQ (reference sequence). With 2 bases removed from V and 2 bases from J, the gap between germline ends came to 13 bases. The CDR3 loop reads CASSLRGSETYEQYF. The DNA for the CDR3 is TGTGCCAGCAGCTTAAGGGGAAGCGAGACCTACGAGCAGTACTTC.

The V call is TRBV19, the J call TRBJ2-6; 8 bases are a match to TRBD2. Germline loops: CDR1 LNHDA, CDR2 SQIVND (reference sequence). The V gene end was trimmed by 0 bases and the J gene end by 2 bases; junction bases not matched to a gene: 6. The CDR3 extends over 18 amino acids. The DNA for the CDR3 is TGTGCCAGTAGTATAGATCGAGGACTAGCAGCTGGGGCCAACGTCCTGACTTTC. Translating it yields CASSIDRGLAAGANVLTF.

This clone was observed a few times. The rearrangement joins TRBV5-4 to TRBJ2-3; 13 bases line up with TRBD2. CDR3 length: 18 amino acids. Germline lookup yields CDR1 SGHNT and CDR2 YYREEE (reference sequence). Trimming at V came to 6 bases and at J to 0 bases, leaving 10 bases not matched to a gene. CDR3 loop: CASTSPTSGGLSTDTQYF. CDR3 coding DNA: TGTGCCAGCACCAGTCCGACTAGCGGGGGGCTTAGCACAGATACGCAGTATTTT.

J is TRBJ2-6 and V is TRBV2; 7 bases agree with TRBD1. CDR3 size: 21 residues. V dropped 7 bases and J dropped 2; count of bases not matched to a gene: 23. In germline, CDR1 is SNHLY, CDR2 FYNNEI. CDR3 nucleotides: TGTGCCAGCACCATCAGTAATATGACAGGGCTTTCCATGCCTGGGGCCAACGTCCTGACTTTC. It codes for CASTISNMTGLSMPGANVLTF.

This chain connects TRBV7-9 to TRBJ2-1, with D hard to call. The germline CDR1 and CDR2 sequences are SEHNR and FQNEAQ (reference sequence). CDR3 length: 14 amino acids. Deletions cut 5 bases from V and 0 bases from J, with 8 bases between. The CDR3 DNA is TGTGCCAGCAGCCTTGACACCTCCTACAATGAGCAGTTCTTC. Translated, it gives CASSLDTSYNEQFF.

CDR3 in DNA: TGTGCCAGCAGCCCGACACCTCCGGGGATGGGGAACACTGAAGCTTTCTTT. As protein: CASSPTPPGMGNTEAFF. This chain joins TRBV11-2 and TRBJ1-1; D is unresolved. The CDR3 runs 17 residues. V lost 5 bases, J lost 1 base, and 20 bases lay in between. Germline values: CDR1 SGHAT, CDR2 FQNNGV.

This clone was recorded once. This chain uses TRBV9 with TRBJ2-2; TRBD2 aligns across 8 bases. In germline, CDR1 is SGDLS, CDR2 YYNGEE. This CDR3 has 16 residues. Trimming took 1 base from V and 1 from J; bases not matched to a gene: 3. CDR3: CASSVTSGRNTGELFF. CDR3 DNA sequence: TGTGCCAGCAGCGTAACGAGCGGGAGGAACACCGGGGAGCTGTTTTTT.

This clone was seen only a few times. Other nucleotide sequences from this sample produce the same CDR3. The chain combines TRBV9 with TRBJ2-5, with D possibly being TRBD2 (6 bases). The CDR3 covers 14 residues. Germline values: CDR1 SGDLS, CDR2 YYNGEE. With 0 bases removed from V and 4 bases from J, the gap between germline ends came to 10 bases. The CDR3 DNA reads as TGTGCCAGCAGCGTAGGCGGGATGGGAGAGACCCAGTACTTC. Its translation is CASSVGGMGETQYF.

The chain joins TRBV28 to TRBJ2-1, with 10 bases lining up with TRBD1. This CDR3 is built from 15 residues. Germline trimming cut 1 base from V and 13 bases from J; bases unmatched to any gene: 10. Germline CDR1 and CDR2: MDHEN and SYDVKM. The CDR3 DNA is TGTGCCAGCAGTTTATACCCCCAGGACAGGGGGATACAGTTCTTC. Translating it yields CASSLYPQDRGIQFF. The full variable domain, in which reference TRBV28 and TRBJ2-1 provide the parts outside the CDR3, is DVKVTQSSRYLVKRTGEKVFLECVQDMDHENMFWYRQDPGLGLRLIYFSYDVKMKEKGDIPEGYSVSREKKERFSLILESASTNQTSMYLCASSLYPQDRGIQFFGPGTRLTVL.

The rearrangement uses TRBV10-3 and TRBJ2-1; D perhaps matches TRBD2 (6 bases). The CDR3 has 15 residues. CDR1 and CDR2 from the germline V gene are ENHRY and SYGVKD. V was trimmed by 10 bases and J by 2 bases, leaving 18 bases between them. CDR3 in amino acids: CATSSLGGAYNEQFF. CDR3 DNA: TGTGCCACCAGCAGCTTGGGCGGGGCCTACAATGAGCAGTTCTTC.